This T cell receptor (beta chain) originates from a study of control samples from healthy donors and cancer patients. This CDR3 spans 16 amino acids. Germline V gene data show CDR1 as ENHRY and CDR2 as SYGVKD. V lost 2 bases to trimming and J lost 2 bases, with 15 bases between them. Sequencing used immunoSEQ multiplex PCR; TCRdb keeps in-frame clones, though not all of them. The table has some 170,000 clones, roughly 95% seen once. The clonotype was recovered from a woman aged 25-40 years in good health. The chain has TRBV10-3 and TRBJ1-1, with a tentative D call TRBD1 (5 bases). Sequenced: blood. DNA of the CDR3: TGTGCCATCAGTGAGAGGGGAAGGGCCAAAAACACTGAAGCTTTCTTT. It specifies CAISERGRAKNTEAFF.